The T cell receptor beta chain described here comes from a study of CD8 T cell repertoires and HIV-1 epitope variants (dated by TCRdb to 2018 to 2021). Notes on the research overall: In separate culture wells, T cells were stimulated with each of twenty-five peptides that represented autologous and known Gag and Nef epitope variants. The epitopes tested were three Gag epitope families plus Nef HW9 and YT9. A CMV, EBV and flu peptide pool, the Ebola AY9 epitope as negative control, and a no-peptide well were included as control conditions. The cultures were grown for more than nine days in IMDM with gentamicin, and half of the media was changed on days 3 and 7 with IL-2, IL-7 and IL-15 added. A total of over 65 T cell cultures were run, with each culture condition done in triplicate except for one peptide, which was done in duplicate. T cells were enriched using the EasySep Human T Cell Enrichment Kit and were co-cultured with equal numbers of autologous T cell-negative cells serving as antigen-presenting cells. An aliquot of 1M T cells was set aside as an uncultured baseline condition, separate from the roughly 84 T cell cultures. Points the paper makes about the study in general: Fewer than 10 antigen-specific TCR beta clonotypes were identified, and about 6 of them appeared cross-reactive for autologous or known escape epitope variants. Roughly 5 clonotypes recognized the Nef KF9 family and one clonotype recognized the HW9 family, while no responses were seen to the TAALDMSHF plasma variant. The assay identified only TCR beta chains and indicated proliferation to antigen, not T cell function or cytokine profile.

Sequencing of TCR beta CDR3 regions was performed at survey depth on the immunoSEQ platform. The QIAamp DNA micro kit was used to extract genomic DNA from every cultured and uncultured CD8+ T cell population. The original methods were these. Samples with under 5,000 productive reads were excluded, and this exclusion removed about 6% of the roughly 75 HIV peptide-stimulated cultures. A MANAFEST web app trimmed sequences to CDR3 and removed nonproductive sequences, CDR3s under 5 amino acids, and those not starting C or ending F/W. Clonotypes were classified as antigen-specific only if expansion was observed in at least 2 of 3 replicates versus the no-peptide control at FDR 0.01, only within one epitope family. In addition, a specific clonotype needed a frequency at least fivefold higher than in wells stimulated with peptides from other epitope families. As stored in TCRdb, this immuneACCESS dataset retains in-frame rearrangements with V and J assigned. A fraction of the clones does not appear; measured against another copy, unresolved V genes explain less than half of the discrepancy, and the remainder lacks a known reason. V and J calls and clone size are given by that table; D and trimming were obtained from the DNA. The sample profile shows 4,900 or so clones; 65% to 70% of them were found once. About 40% of the sample is in the top ten clones.

The EasySep Human CD8+ T Cell Enrichment Kit was used on day 10 to isolate CD8+ T cells from every culture. From V the trimming removes 6 bases and from J it removes 3 bases, while the gene matches leave 8 bases of the junction unaccounted for. From the cysteine up to the phenylalanine, the CDR3 has a length of 15 residues. Just CDR3 DNA is preserved here, 45 bases in frame from base 1. Sequences MNHEY (CDR1) and SMNVEV (CDR2) are obtained from the germline V gene (reference sequence). This clone is medium-sized (0.01 to 0.1%) in terms of sample share. Its target antigen remains unknown. Base qualities are not provided; no much larger clone lies one nucleotide away.

Sequenced material: cultured CD8+ T cells derived from PBMCs. The rearranged segments are TRBV27 and TRBJ1-2; 9 of the junction bases match TRBD1. This receptor was obtained from a male donor with HIV. The nucleotides are TGTGCCAGCAGGAGTGGACAGGGGCGTGACTATGGCTACACCTTC. It specifies CASRSGQGRDYGYTF.